Listed here are 10 T cell receptor beta chains from one sample, sequenced in a study of CD4+ T cells in melanoma. Using immunoSEQ multiplex PCR, the repertoire was profiled, and TCRdb retains in-frame clones only, with some absent. Here the sample spans 50,000 to 60,000 clones, about 70% being singletons. Sample: tumor tissue. Receptor source: a human donor with melanoma.

This chain links TRBV4-1 with TRBJ2-1; D is unclear. Germline V gives CDR1 MGHRA, CDR2 YSYEKL. Between the trimmed V and J ends, which lost 5 bases and 4 bases, there was a span of 9 bases. The CDR3 is made up of 13 amino acids. DNA of the CDR3: TGCGCCAGCAGCTCCCGGATATACAATGAGCAGTTCTTC. Translated: CASSSRIYNEQFF.

The chain recombines TRBV9 with TRBJ1-3; the D is unclear. This CDR3 region has 11 residues. Trimming shortened V by 10 bases and J by 4 bases, and 9 bases separated the two germline ends. The germline gives CDR1 SGDLS, CDR2 YYNGEE. CDR3 amino acids: CASAGGNTIYF. Here the CDR3 DNA reads TGTGCCTCAGCGGGGGGAAACACCATATATTTT.

This sequence joins TRBV28 and TRBJ1-2; D might be TRBD1 (5 bases). Germline V lookup: CDR1 MDHEN, CDR2 SYDVKM. V was shortened by 3 bases and J by 8 bases, with 13 bases between the two germline ends. This CDR3 has 13 amino acids. Here the CDR3 reads CASSLGELLGYTF. For the CDR3, the DNA is TGTGCCAGCAGTTTGGGGGAACTGCTGGGCTACACCTTC.

In DNA, the CDR3 is TGTGCCAGCAGCTTAGCTACGGGGACAGGCTACGAGCAGTACTTC. Its translation is CASSLATGTGYEQYF. The gene calls are TRBV11-1 and TRBJ2-7; 8 bases align to TRBD1. Losses at the gene ends were 0 bases for V and 3 bases for J; bases not matched to a gene: 4. Germline CDR1 SGHAT, CDR2 FQDESV (reference sequence). This CDR3 is built from 15 residues.

The chain uses TRBV11-2 and TRBJ1-5; no clear D. With 5 bases removed from V and 5 bases from J, the gap between germline ends came to 10 bases. The germline V gene has CDR1 SGHAT and CDR2 FQNNGV. This CDR3 has 13 amino acids. The CDR3 here is CASSQTTDQPQHF. For the CDR3, the DNA is TGTGCCAGCAGCCAAACTACGGATCAGCCCCAGCATTTT.

The chain carries TRBV18 and TRBJ2-7; 9 positions agree with TRBD1. V shed 0 bases and J 2 bases; nucleotides not matched to a gene: 2. The CDR3 is made up of 15 amino acids. Germline CDR1 reads KGHSH; CDR2 reads LQKENI. DNA for the CDR3: TGTGCCAGCTCACCACCTTGGACAGGGGCCTACGAGCAGTACTTC. The encoded protein is CASSPPWTGAYEQYF.

The J gene is TRBJ1-1, the V gene TRBV5-6; tentatively, D is TRBD1 (5 bases). Germline V gene sequence: CDR1 SGHDT, CDR2 YYEEEE. The CDR3 is 11 amino acids. V lost 10 bases and J lost 6, with 13 bases in between. The CDR3 DNA reads TGTGCCGCCGGCCGGGGCCCTGAAGCTTTCTTT. It codes for CAAGRGPEAFF.

This sequence joins TRBV9 and TRBJ2-3, with D hard to call. Germline CDR1 is SGDLS and CDR2 is YYNGEE. The V and J ends lost 4 bases and 2 bases respectively, with 17 bases between them. This CDR3 spans 16 amino acids. The CDR3 DNA reads as TGTGCCAGCAGCCGTAGGTCCAGTCAAATCACAGATACGCAGTATTTT. It is translated as CASSRRSSQITDTQYF.

The sample holds a few counts of this clone. The chain joins TRBV14 to TRBJ1-1, with D maybe TRBD1 (5 bases). Germline CDR1 is SGHDN and CDR2 is FVKESK. This CDR3 spans 15 amino acids. Trimming pared 2 bases from V and 2 bases from J, leaving 12 bases between. CDR3 loop: CASSQWGGENTEAFF. For the CDR3, the DNA is TGTGCCAGCAGCCAATGGGGGGGGGAAAACACTGAAGCTTTCTTT. Combining the CDR3 with reference TRBV14 and TRBJ1-1 gives the whole variable domain EAGVTQFPSHSVIEKGQTVTLRCDPISGHDNLYWYRRVMGKEIKFLLHFVKESKQDESGMPNNRFLAERTGGTYSTLKVQPAELEDSGVYFCASSQWGGENTEAFFGQGTRLTVV.

This rearrangement joins TRBV6-5 to TRBJ2-7; tentatively, D is TRBD2 (6 bases). CDR3 length: 13 amino acids. V dropped 4 bases and J dropped 3 bases, with 10 bases sitting between them. Germline V lookup: CDR1 MNHEY, CDR2 SVGAGI. This CDR3 is CASSLGLNYEQYF. The DNA for the CDR3 is TGTGCCAGCAGTTTAGGACTAAACTACGAGCAGTACTTC.